One T cell receptor (beta chain) is described in this entry. The antigen this receptor binds is unknown. No clone much larger than this one lies a single base away; base qualities are absent. The data were obtained in a study of cytomegalovirus exposure and HLA in healthy donors (dated by TCRdb to the late 2010s). Describing the broader study: An earlier analysis of around 600 of the donors reported approximately 290 Gb of sequence data and roughly 110 million unique TCR beta sequences from 190 million or so T cells. Alongside the repertoire data, information on donor age, sex, ethnicity and CMV serostatus was compiled. The study aimed to test whether signatures of past pathogen exposure could be identified by cataloging public T cell receptors. Both class I and class II loci were covered by HLA typing, at four-digit resolution. The later analysis used no new phenotypic data to find candidate immune exposures, relying instead on TCR beta sequences and their occurrence across donors. Besides the first cohort of roughly 660 subjects, a separate validation cohort made up of 120 different subjects was used. In an earlier analysis of a few hundred of the donors, high-throughput TCR beta sequencing was used to judge whether each TCR beta V gene segment behaved as functional or pseudogenic. A later analysis re-examined previously published TCR beta repertoires from roughly 720 donors and added high-resolution HLA genotyping to investigate patterns of TCR occurrence. A later genetic analysis took genome-wide SNP genotypes for about three fifths of the 666 donors and used that subset as a discovery cohort. Several DR-DQ haplotypes were handled as single units for association and clustering, since linkage in the cohort was strong. Every repertoire in the discovery cohort had been generated on one and the same sequencing platform. On average, roughly 240,000 unique TCR beta nucleotide sequences were sequenced per donor among 350 to 400 genotyped donors of the cohort, with 15% to 20% of those sequences being non-productive. The study combined high-throughput TCR immunosequencing, statistical association of individual TCRs with disease status, and machine learning to predict cytomegalovirus infection status. Of the 398 genotyped donors, approximately 82% fell in the genetic ancestry cluster associated with self-reported Caucasian donors. Roughly 300 gigabases of sequencing data and 80 million or so unique TCR sequences were included in an early release covering about 620 HLA-typed donors. Using immunosequencing, the study profiled T cell repertoires from 550 to 750 subjects and related those repertoires to cytomegalovirus serostatus. Typing coverage differed by locus: A, B, C, DRB1 and DQB1 were typed in about 629-640 donors, DQA1 in about 500, DPA1 in around 610, and DPB1 in approximately 450. Study-wide conclusions, independent of this receptor: In a later analysis, 16,951 TCR beta sequences were associated with specific HLA alleles at a false discovery rate of 0.05. In an earlier analysis of about 540 of the donors, most TCR beta V segments were observed in productive rearrangements about 87% or about 30% of the time, broadly matching IMGT annotations. The classifier was reported to diagnose cytomegalovirus status with high specificity and sensitivity in both the original and validation cohorts. In a later analysis, HLA-associated TCR beta chains showed more clonal expansion and lower generation probabilities than non-associated chains that were equally common. Presence/absence analyses assumed roughly uniform sequencing depth across donors, an assumption that may not hold. In this cohort, only TCR beta chains were sequenced, and detectable features were limited by the absence of alpha or paired-chain data. In a later analysis, several top co-occurrence clusters were reported to appear linked to parvovirus B19, influenza, CMV and Epstein-Barr virus. Assigning TCR associations to individual alleles was difficult when HLA alleles, especially DR and DQ, strongly co-occurred. Linkage disequilibrium might explain the correlated functional status among segregating V segments, but an unknown experimental factor could not be excluded. Most TCR sequences were seen in very few donors, while some public TCRs were found in many individuals. An association between a missense DCLRE1C variant and V-gene and J-gene trimming of TCR beta chains was found in a later genetic analysis and replicated in an independent cohort. The sequencing pipeline was judged likely to have produced a cluster of highly shared sequence variants as a technical artifact. According to a later analysis, TCR association rates differed among HLA loci, with DRB1 alleles showing the most associated TCRs and HLA-C alleles showing the fewest. In vitro tests confirmed that a few of the cytomegalovirus-associated TCR beta chains recognize cytomegalovirus antigens. Because HLA typing was unavailable for some donors at each locus, only the typed subset was used in association tests. A further reported finding was that TCR beta sequences accurately predicted the HLA-A and HLA-B alleles for most subjects in the first cohort. For the cohort, immune exposure information was limited to CMV serostatus. Some IMGT-functional V segments, including TRBV6-2 and TRBV6-3, could not be told apart with the 87-base-pair reads, so those segments were excluded. The authors suggested that the approach could potentially be generalized to other disease states and immunological phenotypes. The earlier analysis of some 560 of the donors excluded roughly 16 rarely observed V segments, including chromosome 9 orphons, because counts were too low. According to a later genetic analysis, donors in an Asian-associated ancestry cluster had fewer N-insertions in productive TCRs than the approximately 650-donor mean. The study gave a list of around 170 TCR beta chains associated with cytomegalovirus. Most CMV-associated TCR beta chains appeared to be HLA-restricted in a later analysis, and the HLA associations seemed to be driven largely by CMV exposure.

The library was obtained by the immunoSEQ multiplex PCR assay. The multiplex PCR relied on a mix of 60 forward primers for TCR Vbeta segments and 13 reverse primers for TCR Jbeta segments. The CDR3 region of rearranged TCR beta genes was amplified from genomic DNA by a multiplex PCR assay. Amplified TCR beta libraries were sequenced as 87-base-pair reads on the Illumina HiSeq System. Per the authors' processing: In a later analysis, approximately 74 million unique TCR beta chains were counted across the roughly 700 repertoires, and about 10 million of these chains were shared by at least two donors. Raw reads were error-corrected and collapsed into unique sequences with a nearest-neighbor algorithm that merged closely related sequences to remove PCR and sequencing errors. Alignment of CDR3 sequences to IMGT reference sequences was used to assign V, D and J gene segments. For a sequence to be retained, at least a six-nucleotide match to both a V gene segment and a J gene segment was required. Rearrangements were called productive when the CDR3 lacked stop codons and stayed in frame with V and J; all others were non-productive. Following IMGT convention, CDR3 was defined as the stretch from the second conserved V-encoded cysteine up to the conserved J-encoded phenylalanine. Sequences without an unambiguous match to a single V gene segment were excluded from the earlier analysis of about 600 of the donors. An earlier analysis of a few hundred of the donors classified V segments as functional when productive rearrangements were above 56.7% and as segregating when the standard deviation between donors was above 5%. A statistical classification framework was built to diagnose cytomegalovirus status from the catalog of TCR beta chain sequences. A later analysis assigned V and J genes by comparing TCR nucleotide sequences with IMGT/GENE-DB human TR gene sequences. A later analysis assigned CDR3 sequences and most-parsimonious VDJ recombination scenarios with the TCRdist pipeline. In a later analysis, each TCR beta chain was defined by its CDR3 amino acid sequence together with its V-gene family, and reads lacking a unique V-gene family were excluded. To address suspected cross-contamination and a sequencing artifact, a later analysis removed some 620 highly shared, low-generation-probability nucleotide sequences. For each public chain, a later analysis derived a clonal expansion index from normalized ranks of inferred template counts within each repertoire. A later analysis computed generation probabilities with a VDJ recombination model fitted to out-of-frame rearrangements, and checked the results against IGoR. In a later analysis, TCR-TCR, TCR-HLA and TCR-CMV co-occurrence was scored with hypergeometric tests, and a repertoire-size bias correction was applied to TCR pairs. A later analysis estimated false discovery rates by permuting HLA or CMV assignments 20 times. In a later analysis, co-occurring TCRs were grouped using DBSCAN, with TCRdist sequence similarity added in when clustering inside HLA-allele-positive subsets. Repertoires with fewer than 30,000 or more than 120,000 public chains, plus five repertoires with anomalous nucleotide sharing, were excluded from co-occurrence clustering. This is the immuneACCESS table as TCRdb keeps it, with only in-frame sequences that have V and J called. A part of the clones is gone; compared with another copy, unresolved V genes explain less than half, and the rest is unexplained. V and J calls and clone size are those listed in that table; D and trimming were worked out from the DNA. Within this sample are roughly 160,000 clones, with about four fifths of them counted one time only. The ten largest clones take up about 1% of the sample.

In the germline V gene (reference sequence), CDR1 corresponds to LNHDA and CDR2 to SQIVND. At the junction V is shortened by 5 bases and J by 2 bases; bases outside the gene matches: 13. The CDR3 numbers 17 residues from cysteine through phenylalanine. Only CDR3 DNA is held: 51 bases, read in frame from base 1. In total, roughly 670 healthy bone marrow donors made up the cohort. At the time of sampling, every cohort member was nominally healthy, though immune exposures that went unrecorded were likely present. The donor was CMV seronegative and was included in the group of under 450 seronegative cohort members. Each donor provided a peripheral blood sample, and peripheral blood mononuclear cells were used for TCR beta sequencing. Genomic DNA extraction from the blood cell samples was performed with the Qiagen DNeasy Blood Extraction Kit.

The chain joins TRBV19 to TRBJ2-7, and TRBD1 aligns with 9 junction nucleotides. The clonotype was recovered from a man aged 25 to 45 in good health and CMV-seronegative. Material: PBMCs. The CDR3 protein is CASSPRGQGSPTYEQYF. The bases are TGTGCCAGTAGTCCTCGGGGACAGGGATCCCCTACCTACGAGCAGTACTTC. The full variable domain, with segments outside the CDR3 supplied by the reference TRBV19 and TRBJ2-7 proteins, appears as DGGITQSPKYLFRKEGQNVTLSCEQNLNHDAMYWYRQDPGQGLRLIYYSQIVNDFQKGDIAEGYSVSREKKESFPLTVTSAQKNPTAFYLCASSPRGQGSPTYEQYFGPGTRLTVT.